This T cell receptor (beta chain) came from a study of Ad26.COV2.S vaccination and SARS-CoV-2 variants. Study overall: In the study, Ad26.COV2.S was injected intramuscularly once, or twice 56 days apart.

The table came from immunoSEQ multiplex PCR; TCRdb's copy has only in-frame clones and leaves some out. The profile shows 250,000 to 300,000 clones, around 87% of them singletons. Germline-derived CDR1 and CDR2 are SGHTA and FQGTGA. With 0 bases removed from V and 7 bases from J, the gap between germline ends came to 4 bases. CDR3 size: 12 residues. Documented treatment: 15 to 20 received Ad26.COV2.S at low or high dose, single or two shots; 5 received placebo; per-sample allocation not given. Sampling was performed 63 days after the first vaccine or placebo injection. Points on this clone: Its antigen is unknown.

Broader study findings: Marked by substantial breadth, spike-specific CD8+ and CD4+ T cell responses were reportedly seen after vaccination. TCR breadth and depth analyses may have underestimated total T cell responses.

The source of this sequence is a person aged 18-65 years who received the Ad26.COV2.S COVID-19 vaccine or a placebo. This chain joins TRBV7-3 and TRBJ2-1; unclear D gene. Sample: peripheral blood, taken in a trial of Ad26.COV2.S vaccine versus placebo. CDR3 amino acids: CASSLTGNEQFF. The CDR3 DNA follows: TGTGCCAGCAGCTTAACGGGAAATGAGCAGTTCTTC.